Only a few counts were recorded for the clone carrying this TCR beta chain. Its antigen remains unidentified. This sample is drawn from a study of blood T cells in healthy people across ages. This CDR3 comprises 14 residues. The germline V gene encodes CDR1 LNHNV and CDR2 YYDKDF (reference sequence). Trimming removed 1 base from V and 6 bases from J, with 9 bases in between. Per individual sample, total RNA of at least 6 micrograms was extracted. Study-level findings and limits: Across the age range, TCR beta diversity per million T cells fell in a roughly linear way. Diversity estimated from one million T cells was considered an underestimate.

Primers used in a second PCR of roughly 6 to 11 cycles were a sample-barcoded 5' primer and a J-beta primer mix. Carrying 12 random nucleotides, a template-switch adaptor labeled each individual cDNA molecule. Via MiXCR, TCRdb re-called the 5' RACE reads, giving one row per CDR3 protein. The repertoire includes hundreds of thousands of distinct CDR3 sequences, around 20% of them detected once, and around 3.4% sits in the top ten. Sequencing input: blood. The chain employs TRBV15 and TRBJ2-2; perhaps TRBD1 as D (6 bases). This receptor was identified in a man between 70 and 80 years old in good health. The CDR3 sequence: CATSRASGAGELFF. In DNA form, the CDR3 reads TGTGCCACCAGCAGAGCTTCAGGGGCCGGGGAGCTGTTTTTT.